The source of this T cell receptor beta chain is a study of technical replicates of blood from a handful of donors. The V and J ends lost 9 bases and 5 bases respectively, with 11 bases between them. The CDR3 has 11 amino acids. Germline V gives CDR1 KGHSH, CDR2 LQKENI. The data were produced by immunoSEQ multiplex PCR, yet TCRdb's version contains in-frame clones alone and is incomplete. The table has some 30,000 clones, approximately 94% seen once. Sequencing was done on a sample of PBMCs. The chain combines TRBV18 with TRBJ2-7; weak D call: TRBD1 (5 bases). The origin of this receptor is a human donor in good health. Some clones in this sample may be carry-over from other donors' samples. The CDR3 sequence is CASGAGNEQYF. CDR3 bases: TGTGCCAGTGGGGCTGGGAACGAGCAGTACTTC.